The 2 T cell receptor beta chains below come from one sample, sequenced in a study of cytomegalovirus exposure and HLA in healthy donors. 13 Jbeta primers and 60 Vbeta primers were used for the PCR. The protocol was immunoSEQ multiplex PCR, while the TCRdb copy is restricted to in-frame clones and leaves out a portion. The repertoire holds about 220,000 clones, with approximately 68% as singletons. Sequencing was performed on PBMCs. These receptors all come from a woman aged 25-40 years in good health and CMV-seronegative.

The V and J genes are TRBV19 and TRBJ1-2; no reliable D call. The CDR3 sequence is 14 residues long. With 5 bases removed from V and 4 bases from J, the gap between germline ends came to 14 bases. Germline V lookup: CDR1 LNHDA, CDR2 SQIVND (reference sequence). The DNA of the CDR3 is TGTGCCAGTAGTCTACCACAGAGCCTCTATGGCTACACCTTC. Translation gives CASSLPQSLYGYTF.

This clone was picked up a small number of times. The V gene is TRBV5-1, the J gene TRBJ1-4, with D hard to call. The CDR3 is 14 residues long. Trimming left V 4 bases short and J 5 bases short, with 12 bases between. Germline CDR1 is SGHRS and CDR2 is YFSETQ. The CDR3 nucleotides are TGCGCCAGCAGCCCGGGTCTGAAGAATGAAAAACTGTTTTTT. Its translation: CASSPGLKNEKLFF.